This passage covers 29 T cell receptor beta chains from one sample sequenced in a study of cytomegalovirus exposure and HLA in healthy donors. Primers included in the PCR were 60 Vbeta and 13 Jbeta primers. Repertoires were generated with immunoSEQ multiplex PCR, while TCRdb's copy carries only in-frame clones and drops some. The repertoire holds approximately 150,000 clones, with roughly 77% as singletons. The sample taken for sequencing was PBMCs. These receptors were obtained from a man between 18 and 35 years old in good health and CMV-seropositive.

The chain combines TRBV30 with TRBJ2-5, with 8 bases matching TRBD1. The end of the DNA aligns better with TRBJ2-7, so the J call may be wrong. This CDR3 is built from 13 residues. CDR1 is GTSNPN and CDR2 is SVGIG in the germline V gene (reference sequence). The CDR3 sequence: CACTRDRSYEQYF. CDR3 nucleotides: TGTGCCTGTACCCGGGACAGGTCCTACGAGCAGTACTTC.

The chain couples TRBV30 to TRBJ2-1, with D perhaps matching TRBD1 (6 bases). Germline V CDR1 and CDR2: GTSNPN, SVGIG (reference sequence). Trimming removed 0 bases from V and 7 bases from J, with 7 bases in between. CDR3 length: 12 amino acids. CDR3 coding DNA: TGTGCCTGGAGTGTACAGGGAAATGAGCAGTTCTTC. Amino acids: CAWSVQGNEQFF.

V usage is TRBV15 and J usage is TRBJ2-5; D gene uncertain. Trimming removed 0 bases from V and 1 base from J, with 9 bases in between. CDR1 is LNHNV and CDR2 is YYDKDF in the germline V gene (reference sequence). The CDR3 is made up of 15 amino acids. CDR3 protein: CATSRDPSFQETQYF. The CDR3 bases are TGTGCCACCAGCAGAGATCCCAGTTTCCAAGAGACCCAGTACTTC.

The chain links TRBV6-1 to TRBJ2-3; 7 bases fit TRBD1. Trimming took 4 bases from V and 2 from J; bases not matched to a gene: 12. CDR3 length: 17 residues. Germline V gives CDR1 MNHNS, CDR2 SASEGT. The CDR3 region has the DNA TGTGCCAGCAGTGCCTACCCCGGGACAGCCTTCACAGATACGCAGTATTTT. It yields the protein CASSAYPGTAFTDTQYF.

V usage is TRBV6-5 and J usage is TRBJ2-5; no clear D gene. V gave up 4 bases and J gave up 1 base, with 7 bases separating them. This CDR3 contains 13 residues. Germline CDR1 is MNHEY and CDR2 is SVGAGI. The CDR3 coding sequence is TGTGCCAGCAGTTCCACAATCCAAGAGACCCAGTACTTC. Translation gives CASSSTIQETQYF.

This clone was seen once. The chain employs TRBV27 and TRBJ2-7; D perhaps matches TRBD2 (5 bases). The V end lost 6 bases, the J end lost 2 bases, and 17 bases lay between the germline ends. The CDR3 runs 15 residues. The germline gives CDR1 MNHEY, CDR2 SMNVEV (reference sequence). CDR3 amino acids: CASSPPGGPTYEQYF. For the CDR3, the DNA is TGTGCCAGCAGCCCCCCGGGCGGGCCTACCTACGAGCAGTACTTC.

The chain has TRBV6-5 and TRBJ2-7; TRBD2 matches at 8 bases. Germline loops: CDR1 MNHEY, CDR2 SVGAGI. This CDR3 is built from 15 residues. V lost 2 bases, J lost 4 bases, and 7 bases stayed unmatched. DNA of the CDR3: TGTGCCAGCAGTTACACCTTAGCGGGAACGTACGAGCAGTACTTC. It is translated as CASSYTLAGTYEQYF.

The rearrangement uses TRBV27 and TRBJ2-3; possible D gene TRBD1, 6 bases. Between the trimmed V and J ends, which lost 3 bases and 3 bases, there was a span of 13 bases. The CDR3 contains 15 residues. Germline-derived CDR1 and CDR2 are MNHEY and SMNVEV (reference sequence). CDR3 DNA sequence: TGTGCCAGCAGTTTTGTACAGGGAAGTACAGATACGCAGTATTTT. It encodes CASSFVQGSTDTQYF.

The gene calls are TRBV19 and TRBJ2-1; 9 nucleotides agree with TRBD2. Germline assignment: CDR1 LNHDA and CDR2 SQIVND (reference sequence). V shed 7 bases, J shed 7 bases, and the junction held 8 bases outside the gene matches. The CDR3 totals 14 residues. The CDR3 is CASIGAGGPNEQFF. Written as DNA, the CDR3 is TGTGCCAGTATCGGGGCGGGAGGGCCGAATGAGCAGTTCTTC.

This sequence joins TRBV21-1 and TRBJ2-6; the table calls TRBD2, which could not be checked here. TRBV21-1 is marked as a pseudogene. The CDR3 has 21 amino acids. CDR3 amino acids: CASSKALTAETRCSGANVLTF. CDR3 coding DNA: TGTGCCAGCAGCAAAGCGCTAACGGCAGAAACTAGGTGCTCTGGGGCCAACGTCCTGACTTTC.

The V call is TRBV5-1, the J call TRBJ2-7, with 8 bases aligning to TRBD2. With V trimmed by 0 bases and J by 4 bases, 6 bases remained unmatched. CDR3 length: 15 residues. CDR1 SGHRS and CDR2 YFSETQ come from the germline V gene. This chain's CDR3 is CASSLVSGTKYEQYF. The CDR3, as DNA: TGCGCCAGCAGCTTGGTTAGCGGGACCAAATACGAGCAGTACTTC.

The chain couples TRBV30 to TRBJ1-1; D possibly corresponds to TRBD1 (6 bases). Germline CDR1 reads GTSNPN; CDR2 reads SVGIG (reference sequence). The CDR3 is 14 amino acids. V gave up 2 bases and J gave up 0 bases, with 10 bases separating them. The CDR3 is CAWSLGQLNTEAFF. CDR3 nucleotides: TGTGCCTGGAGTTTAGGACAGCTGAACACTGAAGCTTTCTTT.

J is TRBJ2-7 and V is TRBV4-1; TRBD1 matches at 7 bases. Germline V gene data show CDR1 as MGHRA and CDR2 as YSYEKL. The ends lost 3 bases at V and 0 bases at J; junction bases unmatched: 2. The CDR3 totals 14 residues. The DNA for the CDR3 is TGCGCCAGCAGCCAGGGACAGAGCTCCTACGAGCAGTACTTC. The encoded protein is CASSQGQSSYEQYF.

As to this clone: At one end the junction does not follow the germline gene, possibly because of a read error. The chain is built from TRBV7-9 and TRBJ2-2; the D gene is possibly TRBD1 (6 bases). CDR3 length: 13 residues. Germline assignment: CDR1 SEHNR and CDR2 FQNEAQ (reference sequence). The CDR3 here is CSSSLGTTGELFF. CDR3 bases: TGTTCCAGCAGCTTAGGGACAACCGGGGAGCTGTTTTTT.

The CDR3 sequence: CASSITGGSYNEQFF. The CDR3 bases are TGTGCCAGCAGTATAACAGGGGGCTCCTACAATGAGCAGTTCTTC. The chain couples TRBV6-1 to TRBJ2-1; 8 bases fit TRBD1. CDR3 size: 15 residues. Germline values: CDR1 MNHNS, CDR2 SASEGT. With 5 bases clipped from V and 0 bases from J, the junction kept 3 bases outside the gene matches.

V gene TRBV4-1 combines with J gene TRBJ1-4; TRBD1 might be the D (6 bases). V lost 4 bases to trimming and J lost 1 base, with 13 bases between them. Germline CDR1 is MGHRA and CDR2 is YSYEKL. This CDR3 spans 16 amino acids. CDR3 sequence (DNA): TGCGCCAGCAGCCGTGGACAGAGCCTAACTAATGAAAAACTGTTTTTT. Its protein is CASSRGQSLTNEKLFF.

The chain joins TRBV2 to TRBJ1-4; TRBD1 aligns across 8 bases. Germline CDR1 SNHLY, CDR2 FYNNEI. After removal of 4 bases from V and 9 bases from J, the junction contained 16 bases not matched to a gene. The CDR3 runs 17 residues. The CDR3 region is CASSVSPRGQGVKKLFF. For the CDR3, the DNA is TGTGCCAGCAGTGTGAGCCCACGAGGACAGGGTGTCAAAAAACTGTTTTTT.

The chain joins TRBV27 to TRBJ2-7; D possibly corresponds to TRBD1 (6 bases). The V and J ends lost 4 bases and 2 bases respectively, with 12 bases between them. The germline CDR1 and CDR2 sequences are MNHEY and SMNVEV (reference sequence). The CDR3 is 14 amino acids. For the CDR3, the DNA is TGTGCCAGCAGTTCCGGGACACAAACCTACGAGCAGTACTTC. Its protein is CASSSGTQTYEQYF.

About this clone itself: The junction differs from germline at one of its ends, possibly a read error. The V and J genes are TRBV10-2 and TRBJ1-4; D not resolved. This CDR3 contains 15 residues. Germline CDR1 WSHSY, CDR2 SAAADI. The CDR3 DNA sequence: TGCCCCAGCAGTGAGGCAGGCCGGGATGGGGAAAAACTGTTTTTT. It codes for CPSSEAGRDGEKLFF.

The chain uses TRBV27 and TRBJ2-3; TRBD1 might be the D (6 bases). Germline CDR1 and CDR2: MNHEY and SMNVEV (reference sequence). Trimming removed 5 bases from V and 0 bases from J, with 15 bases in between. CDR3 length: 16 residues. Written as DNA, the CDR3 is TGTGCCAGCAGTGAAATGACAGGTTCAAGCACAGATACGCAGTATTTT. This sequence encodes CASSEMTGSSTDTQYF.

The chain links TRBV11-3 to TRBJ2-3; TRBD2 is a possible D gene (6 bases). Per the germline V gene, CDR1 is SGHNT and CDR2 is YENEEA. V dropped 5 bases and J dropped 2 bases, with 14 bases sitting between them. There are 15 residues in the CDR3. As DNA, the CDR3 is TGTGCCAGCAGCCCCGGCGGGGTTATCACAGATACGCAGTATTTT. It encodes CASSPGGVITDTQYF.

The CDR3 protein is CASGEGLAGDQRADTQYF. The DNA for the CDR3 is TGTGCTAGTGGCGAAGGACTAGCGGGGGACCAAAGAGCAGATACGCAGTATTTT. The V gene is TRBV12-5, the J gene TRBJ2-3, with 13 bases lining up with TRBD2. Germline V gives CDR1 LGHNT, CDR2 FRNRAP. The CDR3 has 18 residues. The V segment lost 6 bases and the J segment 4 bases; nucleotides outside the gene matches: 13. The complete variable domain, with remaining parts taken from reference TRBV12-5 and TRBJ2-3, reads DARVTQTPRHKVTEMGQEVTMRCQPILGHNTVFWYRQTMMQGLELLAYFRNRAPLDDSGMPKDRFSAEMPDATLATLKIQPSEPRDSAVYFCASGEGLAGDQRADTQYFGPGTRLTVL.

To note about this clone: A far larger clone lies a single base away; this is likely a read error. V is TRBV30 and J is TRBJ1-1; the D gene is possibly TRBD1 (6 bases). The CDR3 runs to 11 residues. The V gene's germline CDR1 is GTSNPN and CDR2 SVGIG (reference sequence). CDR3 DNA sequence: TGTTCCTGGAACCAAGGGGGTGAAGCTTTCTTT. Translated: CSWNQGGEAFF.

V usage is TRBV19 and J usage is TRBJ2-3, with D possibly matching TRBD1 (5 bases). V was trimmed by 1 base and J by 2 bases, leaving 10 bases between them. The CDR3 extends over 15 amino acids. Germline values: CDR1 LNHDA, CDR2 SQIVND (reference sequence). The CDR3 reads CASSIARVPTDTQYF. For the CDR3, the DNA is TGTGCCAGTAGTATAGCCAGGGTCCCCACAGATACGCAGTATTTT.

V gene TRBV5-1 combines with J gene TRBJ1-2; 10 positions match TRBD1. V was clipped by 4 bases and J by 3 bases; unmatched bases: 6. Germline-derived CDR1 and CDR2 are SGHRS and YFSETQ. The CDR3 sequence is 15 residues long. CDR3 bases: TGCGCCAGCAGCACCCCGGGACAGGGGCACTATGGCTACACCTTC. Its translation is CASSTPGQGHYGYTF.

The V call is TRBV10-3, the J call TRBJ2-2; 10 bases are a match to TRBD1. This CDR3 has 14 residues. Germline-derived CDR1 and CDR2 are ENHRY and SYGVKD. V shed 6 bases and J 6 bases; nucleotides not matched to a gene: 4. The CDR3: CAIRVTGGPGELFF. In nucleotides, the CDR3 is TGTGCCATCAGGGTGACAGGGGGCCCCGGGGAGCTGTTTTTT.

CDR3 sequence: CASRLGPQETQYF. In nucleotides, the CDR3 is TGTGCCAGTAGACTAGGACCTCAAGAGACCCAGTACTTC. The chain employs TRBV19 and TRBJ2-5; D possibly corresponds to TRBD2 (5 bases). The CDR3 contains 13 residues. Trimming pared 6 bases from V and 2 bases from J, leaving 10 bases between. Germline assignment: CDR1 LNHDA and CDR2 SQIVND (reference sequence).

DNA of the CDR3: TGCGCCAGCAGCTTTTCAGGAGGGGCCGGGGAGCTGTTTTTT. Its translation is CASSFSGGAGELFF. The chain combines TRBV5-1 with TRBJ2-2; D possibly corresponds to TRBD2 (6 bases). The CDR3 has 14 amino acids. V lost 2 bases and J 6 bases, leaving 11 bases between the germline ends. CDR1 and CDR2 (germline): SGHRS, YFSETQ. Using reference TRBV5-1 and TRBJ2-2 for the parts outside the CDR3, the full variable domain is KAGVTQTPRYLIKTRGQQVTLSCSPISGHRSVSWYQQTPGQGLQFLFEYFSETQRNKGNFPGRFSGRQFSNSRSEMNVSTLELGDSALYLCASSFSGGAGELFFGEGSRLTVL.

The chain uses TRBV5-8 and TRBJ2-3; 14 bases fit TRBD2. The CDR3 is 14 residues long. Germline CDR1 SGHTS, CDR2 YDEGEE. Unmatched junction bases numbered 0, after V lost 4 bases and J lost 5 bases. The CDR3 loop reads CASSGLAGGDTQYF. CDR3 nucleotides: TGTGCCAGCAGCGGACTAGCGGGAGGAGATACGCAGTATTTT. Combining the CDR3 with reference TRBV5-8 and TRBJ2-3 gives the whole variable domain EAGVTQSPTHLIKTRGQQATLRCSPISGHTSVYWYQQALGLGLQFLLWYDEGEERNRGNFPPRFSGRQFPNYSSELNVNALELEDSALYLCASSGLAGGDTQYFGPGTRLTVL.